Following are 11 T cell receptor beta chains from one sample sequenced in a study of T cell responses to AZD1222 COVID-19 vaccine. Libraries were prepared by immunoSEQ multiplex PCR; TCRdb keeps only in-frame clonotypes and omits some of them. The data contain over 110,000 clones, under 95% of them singletons. The sample consisted of peripheral blood, taken on day 0 of AZD1222 vaccination. The origin of the receptors is an adult in good health.

The rearrangement links TRBV4-2 to TRBJ2-5; 12 bases are a match to TRBD2. CDR3 length: 16 residues. Germline lookup yields CDR1 LGHNA and CDR2 YNFKEQ. The J segment lost 5 bases and the V segment lost 10 bases, leaving 14 bases of the junction unmatched. DNA of the CDR3: TGTGCCACCTCCGTACCTAGCGGGGGGGCGCGGGAGACCCAGTACTTC. Protein sequence: CATSVPSGGARETQYF.

The chain is built from TRBV28 and TRBJ2-7; D is ambiguous. Germline V gene lookup returns CDR1 MDHEN and CDR2 SYDVKM. The CDR3 consists of 13 residues. Between the trimmed V and J ends, which lost 2 bases and 2 bases, there was a span of 7 bases. The CDR3 protein is CASSLSVTYEQYF. For the CDR3, the DNA is TGTGCCAGCAGTTTAAGCGTGACCTACGAGCAGTACTTC.

This sequence joins TRBV25-1 and TRBJ2-1; 11 bases match TRBD2. This CDR3 contains 18 residues. J lost 2 bases, V lost 2 bases, and 8 bases had no gene match. CDR1 and CDR2 (germline): MGHDK, SYGVNS. The CDR3 DNA follows: TGTGCCAGCAGTGAAAAGCCCGGGACTAGCGGAGCCTACAATGAGCAGTTCTTC. Residues: CASSEKPGTSGAYNEQFF.

The genes are TRBV11-2 and TRBJ1-2, with D uncertain. Germline-derived CDR1 and CDR2 are SGHAT and FQNNGV. V dropped 1 base and J dropped 4 bases, with 13 bases sitting between them. The CDR3 has 15 amino acids. Here the CDR3 DNA reads TGTGCCAGCAGCTTAGGTGGTGGCCCACTCTATGGCTACACCTTC. Amino acid sequence: CASSLGGGPLYGYTF.

The rearrangement joins TRBV6-5 to TRBJ1-5, with D possibly TRBD1 on 5 matching bases. This CDR3 is built from 15 residues. The germline gives CDR1 MNHEY, CDR2 SVGAGI. V lost 6 bases, J lost 6 bases, and 18 bases lay in between. DNA of the CDR3: TGTGCCAGCAGCGGAATAGGGACCCACGGTCAGCCCCAGCATTTT. Residues: CASSGIGTHGQPQHF.

The chain uses TRBV7-9 and TRBJ1-4; weak D call: TRBD1 (5 bases). This CDR3 spans 17 amino acids. Trimming took off 5 bases at V and 3 bases at J, with 19 bases between the two ends. The germline V gene encodes CDR1 SEHNR and CDR2 FQNEAQ (reference sequence). The CDR3 reads CASSLSADRPSNEKLFF. CDR3 sequence (DNA): TGTGCCAGCAGCCTAAGTGCCGACAGACCCTCTAATGAAAAACTGTTTTTT.

The chain joins TRBV28 to TRBJ1-2, with D possibly being TRBD1 (6 bases). V was cut by 2 bases and J by 6 bases, with 16 bases left in between. Germline V gene data show CDR1 as MDHEN and CDR2 as SYDVKM. The CDR3 loop spans 15 amino acids. The CDR3 nucleotides are TGTGCCAGCAGTTTACTCGGGGGGCAGGGGCATGGCTACACCTTC. Protein product: CASSLLGGQGHGYTF.

In DNA, the CDR3 is TGTGCCATCAGTGAGTCGAGGGATCAGCCCCAGCATTTT. Its translation is CAISESRDQPQHF. This rearrangement joins TRBV10-3 to TRBJ1-5; D uncertain. V was trimmed by 0 bases and J by 5 bases, leaving 5 bases between them. The CDR3 spans 13 residues. CDR1 and CDR2 from the germline V gene are ENHRY and SYGVKD.

DNA for the CDR3: TGTGCCAGCAGAGATGGACTATTCCGCAATGAGCAGTTCTTC. As protein: CASRDGLFRNEQFF. The chain carries TRBV2 and TRBJ2-1; D is possibly TRBD2 (6 bases). CDR1 is SNHLY and CDR2 is FYNNEI in the germline V gene. The CDR3 has 14 amino acids. The germline V and J ends were trimmed by 6 bases and 6 bases, with 15 bases remaining between them.

The chain combines TRBV9 with TRBJ1-1; the D is unclear. In germline, CDR1 is SGDLS, CDR2 YYNGEE. This CDR3 is built from 15 residues. Trimming took 0 bases from V and 7 from J, leaving 16 bases between them. This chain's CDR3 is CASSVEAGPSGEAFF. The CDR3 nucleotides are TGTGCCAGCAGCGTAGAGGCGGGCCCATCGGGTGAAGCTTTCTTT.

There are a few counts of this clone. This chain uses TRBV19 with TRBJ1-1, with a weak D call TRBD1 (5 bases). The V gene lost 4 bases and the J gene lost 6 bases, with 15 bases spanning the gap. The CDR3 has 14 residues. Germline-derived CDR1 and CDR2 are LNHDA and SQIVND (reference sequence). CDR3 loop: CASSKEGRIAEAFF. The DNA of the CDR3 is TGTGCCAGTAGTAAAGAGGGGAGGATCGCTGAAGCTTTCTTT.